This T cell receptor (beta chain) was sequenced in a study of CD8 T cells in Susac syndrome. Overall study: Clinical remission applied to roughly 8 sequenced Susac syndrome patients, and about six had active disease.

The germline gives CDR1 SNHLY, CDR2 FYNNEI. The CDR3 totals 12 residues. V was cut by 5 bases and J by 10 bases, with 14 bases left in between. Under recently defined diagnostic criteria, the patients with Susac syndrome qualified as having definite or probable disease. The CD8+ and CD4+ T cells were negatively isolated, with the TEMRA cells enriched by FACS. After extraction with the RNeasy kit, roughly 0.45 to 1 ug of the RNA was reverse transcribed using random hexamers. An immunoSEQ multiplex PCR amplified TCR beta CDR3 over 54 Vbeta and 13 Jbeta. TCRdb re-derived calls from the immunoSEQ multiplex PCR reads in MiXCR, one entry per CDR3 protein. The sample records roughly 140,000 distinct CDR3 sequences, under 97% being singletons.

This chain connects TRBV2 to TRBJ1-2; maybe TRBD1 (6 bases). Sequenced sample: CD4+ T cells from PBMCs. The sequence was obtained from a human donor with Susac syndrome. For the CDR3, the DNA is TGTGCCAGCAGTACAGGGTTGCAAGCCTACACCTTC. It encodes CASSTGLQAYTF.